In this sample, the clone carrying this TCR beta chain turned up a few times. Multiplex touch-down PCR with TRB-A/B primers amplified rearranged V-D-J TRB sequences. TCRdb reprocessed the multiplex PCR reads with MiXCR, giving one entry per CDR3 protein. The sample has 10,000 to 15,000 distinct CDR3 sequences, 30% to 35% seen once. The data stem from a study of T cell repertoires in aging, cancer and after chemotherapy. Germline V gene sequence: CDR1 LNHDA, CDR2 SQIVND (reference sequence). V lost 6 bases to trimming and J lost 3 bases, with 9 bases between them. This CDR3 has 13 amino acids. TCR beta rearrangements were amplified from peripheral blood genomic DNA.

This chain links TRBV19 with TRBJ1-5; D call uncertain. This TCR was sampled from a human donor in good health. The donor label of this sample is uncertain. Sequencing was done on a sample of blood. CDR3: CASSRQHNQPQHF. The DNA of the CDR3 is TGTGCCAGTAGCCGGCAACACAATCAGCCCCAGCATTTT.